One and the same sample provided the 23 T cell receptor beta chains below, sequenced in a study. One entry per CDR3 protein results from TCRdb running MiXCR on the RT-PCR reads. This table has about 680,000 distinct CDR3 sequences, 12% to 15% appearing once. Material for sequencing was memory CD4+ T cells from blood. Source of these receptors: a female donor in good health, serving as a healthy control.

J is TRBJ1-1 and V is TRBV3-1, with 7 bases identical to TRBD1. CDR1 and CDR2 (germline): LGHDT, YNNKEL (reference sequence). This CDR3 is 14 amino acids long. V dropped 4 bases and J dropped 1; count of bases not matched to a gene: 3. The CDR3 coding sequence is TGTGCCAGCAGCCCAGGGGGATGGAACACTGAAGCTTTCTTT. The encoded protein is CASSPGGWNTEAFF.

Concerning this clonotype: The junction does not match germline at one end; this may be a read error. This rearrangement joins TRBV7-6 to TRBJ2-3; D possibly corresponds to TRBD2 (5 bases). The CDR3 length is 14 residues. CDR1 and CDR2 (germline): SGHVS, FNYEAQ. CDR3 nucleotides: TGTGCCAGCAGCCTAGCTAGCTACACAGATACGCAGTATTTT. Encoded protein: CASSLASYTDTQYF. The full variable domain, in which reference TRBV7-6 and TRBJ2-3 provide the parts outside the CDR3, is GAGVSQSPRYKVTKRGQDVALRCDPISGHVSLYWYRQALGQGPEFLTYFNYEAQQDKSGLPNDRFSAERPEGSISTLTIQRTEQRDSAMYRCASSLASYTDTQYFGPGTRLTVL.

This clonotype was recorded many times. J is TRBJ2-1 and V is TRBV6-2 or TRBV6-3; 11 nucleotides agree with TRBD2. The CDR3 consists of 17 residues. The V gene end was trimmed by 6 bases and the J gene end by 7 bases; junction bases not matched to a gene: 14. Germline CDR1 and CDR2: MNHEY and SVGEGT. CDR3 in DNA: TGTGCCAGCAGCAAAACCGGAATACTAGCGGGAGAAAATGAGCAGTTCTTC. As protein: CASSKTGILAGENEQFF.

This chain connects TRBV12-3 or TRBV12-4 to TRBJ2-1, with no clear D. V lost 3 bases and J lost 0, with 6 bases in between. The CDR3 is 14 residues long. CDR3 sequence: CASSFWNSYNEQFF. The DNA for the CDR3 is TGTGCCAGCAGTTTCTGGAACTCCTACAATGAGCAGTTCTTC.

The chain has TRBV5-1 and TRBJ1-4, with D possibly matching TRBD1 (6 bases). Germline lookup yields CDR1 SGHRS and CDR2 YFSETQ. The CDR3 extends over 15 amino acids. Trimming took off 0 bases at V and 8 bases at J, with 14 bases between the two ends. For the CDR3, the DNA is TGCGCCAGCAGCTTGGTGGACAGTCCTGGCGAAAAACTGTTTTTT. As protein: CASSLVDSPGEKLFF.

This clonotype was detected many times. The rearrangement links TRBV20-1 to TRBJ2-1; D is unclear. CDR1 DFQATT and CDR2 SNEGSKA come from the germline V gene (reference sequence). The ends were cut back, 0 bases at V and 2 bases at J, with 8 bases in the middle. The CDR3 runs to 14 residues. CDR3 nucleotide sequence: TGCAGTGCTAGAGATCTGTATACCTACAATGAGCAGTTCTTC. Amino acid sequence: CSARDLYTYNEQFF.

V is TRBV5-1 and J is TRBJ2-7, with a tentative D call TRBD2 (6 bases). The CDR3 runs 16 residues. V lost 5 bases and J lost 0, with 18 bases in between. CDR1 SGHRS and CDR2 YFSETQ come from the germline V gene. The CDR3 sequence is CASRPPGHGSSYEQYF. The CDR3, as DNA: TGCGCCAGCAGACCCCCGGGGCACGGGAGCTCCTACGAGCAGTACTTC.

V is TRBV5-1 and J is TRBJ2-5; TRBD1 agrees at 9 bases. The CDR3 runs to 15 residues. Germline V gene lookup returns CDR1 SGHRS and CDR2 YFSETQ. V lost 5 bases to trimming and J lost 0 bases; unmatched junction nucleotides: 5. The CDR3 loop reads CASRDGQGNQETQYF. The CDR3 DNA is TGCGCCAGCAGGGACGGACAGGGGAACCAAGAGACCCAGTACTTC.

This clonotype was seen at least ten times. The chain joins TRBV12-3 or TRBV12-4 to TRBJ1-5, with D possibly TRBD1 on 5 matching bases. This CDR3 contains 14 residues. Between the trimmed V and J ends, which lost 5 bases and 7 bases, there was a span of 15 bases. This CDR3 reads CASSILSGRQPQHF. CDR3 coding DNA: TGTGCCAGCAGTATACTGTCGGGGCGGCAGCCCCAGCATTTT.

The V and J genes are TRBV5-1 and TRBJ1-1; TRBD1 aligns across 7 bases. Trimming removed 4 bases from V and 0 bases from J; junction bases left unmatched: 6. The length of the CDR3 is 15 residues. From germline, CDR1 is SGHRS and CDR2 YFSETQ. For the CDR3, the DNA is TGCGCCAGCAGCAGGTCGGGACAGATGAACACTGAAGCTTTCTTT. Translating gives CASSRSGQMNTEAFF.

The sample holds a few counts of this clonotype. CDR3 sequence reads: CASSVDWNTDTQYF. The CDR3 region has the DNA TGTGCCAGCAGCGTAGATTGGAACACAGATACGCAGTATTTT. The gene calls are TRBV9 and TRBJ2-3; D is unclear. Germline values: CDR1 SGDLS, CDR2 YYNGEE. Trimming stripped 0 bases from V and 2 bases from J, with 7 bases between. This CDR3 region has 14 residues.

This clonotype was counted a few times. The chain has TRBV18 and TRBJ2-7; tentatively, D is TRBD1 (6 bases). From germline, CDR1 is KGHSH and CDR2 LQKENI. CDR3 size: 12 residues. Trimming removed 5 bases from V and 5 bases from J, with 10 bases in between. The CDR3 sequence: CASSTGYDEQYF. The CDR3 nucleotides read TGTGCCAGCTCAACAGGGTACGACGAGCAGTACTTC.

The sample holds many counts of this clonotype. The chain joins TRBV6-6 to TRBJ1-1; 10 bases match TRBD1. Germline trimming cut 2 bases from V and 5 bases from J; bases unmatched to any gene: 2. CDR1 is MNHNY, CDR2 SVGAGI, per germline (reference sequence). The CDR3 runs 14 residues. The CDR3 loop reads CASSYGQGGTEAFF. For the CDR3, the DNA is TGTGCCAGCAGTTACGGACAGGGGGGGACTGAAGCTTTCTTT.

The gene calls are TRBV4-2 and TRBJ2-1, with 10 bases lining up with TRBD2. CDR1 and CDR2 (germline): LGHNA, YNFKEQ. Trimming cost V 0 bases and J 12 bases; bases outside gene matches: 14. The CDR3 runs to 17 residues. The CDR3, as DNA: TGTGCCAGCAGCCAAGATAGCGGGAGGAACCCTCCCCCGGGGCAGTTCTTC. Translated, it gives CASSQDSGRNPPPGQFF.

The chain combines TRBV20-1 with TRBJ2-3, with D unresolved. The CDR3 totals 15 residues. V shed 3 bases and J shed 0 bases, with 13 bases lying between them. Germline values: CDR1 DFQATT, CDR2 SNEGSKA (reference sequence). The CDR3 here is CSASKGGSSTDTQYF. DNA of the CDR3: TGCAGTGCTAGTAAGGGCGGTTCTAGCACAGATACGCAGTATTTT.

This clonotype appeared a few times. The chain employs TRBV19 and TRBJ2-5; 8 positions agree with TRBD1. The CDR3 totals 13 residues. Germline assignment: CDR1 LNHDA and CDR2 SQIVND (reference sequence). Unmatched junction bases numbered 3, after V lost 4 bases and J lost 5 bases. The CDR3 spells CASSTGGVETQYF. CDR3 nucleotide sequence: TGTGCCAGTAGTACAGGGGGCGTGGAGACCCAGTACTTC.

In this sample, this clonotype turned up a few times. The rearrangement joins TRBV5-7 to TRBJ2-2, with no clear D. TRBV5-7 is annotated as an ORF whose role is uncertain. The CDR3 loop spans 14 amino acids. The V and J ends lost 4 bases and 4 bases respectively, with 11 bases between them. The DNA for the CDR3 is TGTGCCAGCAGCCTCCGATGGCCCACCGGGGAGCTGTTTTTT. This codes for CASSLRWPTGELFF.

This clonotype has a handful of counts. Here the CDR3 DNA reads TGTGCCTGGAGTGTAACACCCTTGAACACTGAAGCTTTCTTT. Amino acids: CAWSVTPLNTEAFF. The chain has TRBV30 and TRBJ1-1; D gene ambiguous. Germline V lookup: CDR1 GTSNPN, CDR2 SVGIG (reference sequence). CDR3 length equals 14 residues. Deletions cut 0 bases from V and 0 bases from J, with 8 bases between.

This clonotype has just a few counts. The V call is TRBV5-1, the J call TRBJ2-3; D uncertain. The CDR3 is made up of 15 amino acids. Germline CDR1 and CDR2: SGHRS and YFSETQ. Trimming shortened V by 1 base and J by 4 bases, and 13 bases separated the two germline ends. The CDR3 DNA reads as TGCGCCAGCAGCTTGAAAATCGACGGTTCAGATACGCAGTATTTT. Protein: CASSLKIDGSDTQYF.

The V call is TRBV7-9, the J call TRBJ1-4; D not resolved. There are 15 residues in the CDR3. Trimming cost V 6 bases and J 5 bases, with 16 bases left between them. CDR1 is SEHNR, CDR2 FQNEAQ, per germline (reference sequence). The chain's CDR3 is CASSSGVTRNEKLFF. CDR3 nucleotide sequence: TGTGCCAGCAGTAGTGGGGTTACTCGAAATGAAAAACTGTTTTTT. The full variable domain, rest sourced from reference TRBV7-9 and TRBJ1-4, is DTGVSQNPRHKITKRGQNVTFRCDPISEHNRLYWYRQTLGQGPEFLTYFQNEAQLEKSRLLSDRFSAERPKGSFSTLEIQRTEQGDSAMYLCASSSGVTRNEKLFFGSGTQLSVL.

This clonotype was counted a few times. This rearrangement joins TRBV6-6 to TRBJ2-3; 8 nucleotides line up with TRBD2. This CDR3 region has 16 residues. V was clipped by 2 bases and J by 4 bases; unmatched bases: 8. Germline V lookup: CDR1 MNHNY, CDR2 SVGAGI (reference sequence). The DNA for the CDR3 is TGTGCCAGCAGTTACCTGACTAGCGTGTTCGCAGATACGCAGTATTTT. This encodes CASSYLTSVFADTQYF.

The table lists this clonotype with a few counts. This chain links TRBV6-1 with TRBJ1-1; the match to TRBD1 covers 8 bases. J gave up 5 bases and V 7 bases, and 3 bases lay outside the gene matches. The CDR3 runs to 12 residues. Germline V gene lookup returns CDR1 MNHNS and CDR2 SASEGT. The chain's CDR3 is CASTRTGTEAFF. In DNA form, the CDR3 reads TGTGCCAGCACCCGGACAGGGACTGAAGCTTTCTTT.

The chain recombines TRBV5-1 with TRBJ2-3, with TRBD2 as a possible D gene (7 bases). The germline V and J ends were trimmed by 7 bases and 3 bases, with 15 bases remaining between them. The CDR3 extends over 14 amino acids. Germline CDR1 reads SGHRS; CDR2 reads YFSETQ. Here the CDR3 DNA reads TGCGCCAGCTGCACAGGGAGGGGAACAGATACGCAGTATTTT. Its protein is CASCTGRGTDTQYF. Supplemented by reference TRBV5-1 and TRBJ2-3, the full variable domain reads KAGVTQTPRYLIKTRGQQVTLSCSPISGHRSVSWYQQTPGQGLQFLFEYFSETQRNKGNFPGRFSGRQFSNSRSEMNVSTLELGDSALYLCASCTGRGTDTQYFGPGTRLTVL.